This T cell receptor beta chain was identified in a study of long-term antiretroviral therapy in people with HIV. This clone was seen a single time. Survey-level resolution applied to immunoSEQ assay v3.0. The method was immunoSEQ multiplex PCR; TCRdb's version includes in-frame clones alone and lacks a portion of them. The table lists fewer than 20,000 clones, 76% of them singletons. Per donor, a minimum of one pre-ART and a minimum of two post-ART PBMC samples were available. This clonotype was obtained from a woman between 50 and 59 years old with HIV. Source: unsorted PBMCs, taken nearly 2.6 years before starting antiretroviral therapy.

CDR3 in DNA: TGTGCCAGCGCCCCTAACGTAGGGGCGTCGGACACCGGGGAGCTGTTTTTT. Translating it yields CASAPNVGASDTGELFF. The chain carries TRBV5-6 and TRBJ2-2; weak D call: TRBD1 (5 bases). Deletions cut 7 bases from V and 3 bases from J, with 22 bases between. CDR3 length: 17 residues. Germline values: CDR1 SGHDT, CDR2 YYEEEE.